The clone carrying this T cell receptor beta chain was picked up a small number of times. The antigen is not known. These data come from a study of cytomegalovirus exposure and HLA in healthy donors. Background on the study: As an earlier analysis found, some 170 million T cells yielded around 110 million unique TCR beta sequences. Study findings and constraints: Common viral pathogens seemed, in a later analysis, to connect with several of the most significant clusters.

From germline, CDR1 is MGHRA and CDR2 YSYEKL. V lost 2 bases, J lost 0 bases, and 13 bases stayed unmatched. The CDR3 runs 20 residues. A multiplex PCR was run with 60 Vbeta primers and 13 Jbeta primers. Produced via immunoSEQ multiplex PCR; TCRdb's table is partial and in-frame only. The profile shows 95,000 to 100,000 clones, approximately 77% of them singletons. This rearrangement joins TRBV4-1 to TRBJ1-5; 10 nucleotides agree with TRBD1. Specimen: PBMCs. The sequence derives from a female donor in good health and CMV-seronegative. The CDR3 bases are TGCGCCAGCAGCCAAACCGGGACAGGGGTCGGAACCTATAGCAATCAGCCCCAGCATTTT. Translated, it gives CASSQTGTGVGTYSNQPQHF.